Listed here are 17 T cell receptor beta chains from one sample, sequenced in a study of blood T cell repertoires in COVID-19. Profiled with immunoSEQ multiplex PCR; TCRdb holds only in-frame clones, not every one. The data show under 350,000 clones, 90% seen once. The sample consisted of peripheral blood. The receptors here all came from a woman aged 25 to 45 with COVID-19, enrolled during active disease.

The CDR3 sequence: CASSSRSGREETQYF. Here the CDR3 DNA reads TGCGCCAGCAGCAGCAGGAGCGGGAGGGAAGAGACCCAGTACTTC. The chain links TRBV5-1 to TRBJ2-5; 10 bases match TRBD2. CDR1 is SGHRS and CDR2 is YFSETQ in the germline V gene. The trim removed 4 bases at V and 3 bases at J, leaving 6 bases unmatched. The CDR3 sequence is 15 residues long.

This chain joins TRBV11-3 and TRBJ2-2; 7 positions agree with TRBD1. The CDR3 consists of 16 residues. Trimming at V came to 8 bases and at J to 4 bases, leaving 13 bases not matched to a gene. The germline V gene has CDR1 SGHNT and CDR2 YENEEA. The CDR3 reads CASAITNRGPTGELFF. CDR3 nucleotide sequence: TGTGCCAGCGCCATAACCAATAGGGGGCCCACCGGGGAGCTGTTTTTT.

As for this clone: The sample carries other DNA sequences with the same CDR3. The rearrangement links TRBV28 to TRBJ2-7; TRBD2 might be the D (6 bases). Germline V gene sequence: CDR1 MDHEN, CDR2 SYDVKM. The V end lost 2 bases, the J end lost 1 base, and 6 bases lay between the germline ends. CDR3 length: 13 amino acids. The CDR3 here is CASSLGGSYEQYF. The CDR3 nucleotides read TGTGCCAGCAGTTTAGGGGGGTCCTACGAGCAGTACTTC.

The rearrangement uses TRBV4-3 and TRBJ2-1; no firm D call. CDR1 is LGHNA and CDR2 is YSLEER in the germline V gene. This CDR3 is 16 amino acids long. Deletions cut 0 bases from V and 0 bases from J, with 9 bases between. The CDR3 sequence: CASSQDLRSSYNEQFF. The CDR3, as DNA: TGCGCCAGCAGCCAAGATTTAAGGAGCTCCTACAATGAGCAGTTCTTC.

This chain joins TRBV13 and TRBJ1-1; no definite D call. The CDR3 is 13 residues long. V lost 3 bases and J lost 8, with 13 bases in between. The V gene's germline CDR1 is PRHDT and CDR2 FYEKMQ (reference sequence). CDR3 sequence reads: CASSFLVTYEAFF. DNA for the CDR3: TGTGCCAGCAGCTTCCTGGTAACTTACGAAGCTTTCTTT.

V gene TRBV7-8 combines with J gene TRBJ2-7, with 8 nucleotides matching TRBD2. This CDR3 region has 19 residues. Losses at the gene ends were 0 bases for V and 0 bases for J; bases not matched to a gene: 13. Germline CDR1 reads SGHVS; CDR2 reads FQNEAQ. The CDR3, as DNA: TGTGCCAGCAGCTTAGCGCATAGGGTAGATAGCGGGGTCTCCTACGAGCAGTACTTC. Translation gives CASSLAHRVDSGVSYEQYF. The full variable domain, with the rest looked up from reference TRBV7-8 and TRBJ2-7, is GAGVSQSPRYKVAKRGQDVALRCDPISGHVSLFWYQQALGQGPEFLTYFQNEAQLDKSGLPSDRFFAERPEGSVSTLKIQRTQQEDSAVYLCASSLAHRVDSGVSYEQYFGPGTRLTVT.

V is TRBV30 and J is TRBJ1-2; 11 positions agree with TRBD1. Germline CDR1 is GTSNPN and CDR2 is SVGIG (reference sequence). Trimming removed 3 bases from V and 4 bases from J; junction bases left unmatched: 4. This CDR3 spans 14 amino acids. CDR3 loop: CAWRDRGLGYGYTF. DNA of the CDR3: TGTGCCTGGAGGGACAGGGGGCTGGGCTATGGCTACACCTTC.

This clone has only one observation. The V gene is TRBV6-2 or TRBV6-3, the J gene TRBJ2-1; weak D call: TRBD2 (5 bases). With 4 bases removed from V and 5 bases from J, the gap between germline ends came to 12 bases. CDR1 MNHEY and CDR2 SVGEGT come from the germline V gene. This CDR3 spans 14 amino acids. The CDR3 DNA is TGTGCCAGCAGTTTGGGAGCGATCCACAATGAGCAGTTCTTC. Translation: CASSLGAIHNEQFF.

The gene calls are TRBV28 and TRBJ1-1; no clear D gene. Germline V CDR1 and CDR2: MDHEN, SYDVKM. This CDR3 has 15 residues. V was pared by 2 bases and J by 4 bases, with 14 bases between. DNA of the CDR3: TGTGCCAGCAGTTTAACCGGGAGGGAGGGCACTGAAGCTTTCTTT. This gives the protein CASSLTGREGTEAFF.

The gene calls are TRBV6-5 and TRBJ2-2; 11 bases fit TRBD2. The V gene end was trimmed by 6 bases and the J gene end by 5 bases; junction bases not matched to a gene: 5. CDR1 MNHEY and CDR2 SVGAGI come from the germline V gene. The CDR3 is 15 residues long. The CDR3, as DNA: TGTGCCAGCAGGACACTAGCGGGAGAAACCGGGGAGCTGTTTTTT. It is translated as CASRTLAGETGELFF.

The CDR3 DNA reads TGCAGTGCTACAAGGACTGAGCAGTACTTC. Translated, it gives CSATRTEQYF. The rearrangement joins TRBV20-1 to TRBJ2-7; a possible D gene is TRBD2 (5 bases). The CDR3 spans 10 residues. Trimming cost V 4 bases and J 7 bases, with 8 bases left between them. The germline CDR1 and CDR2 sequences are DFQATT and SNEGSKA (reference sequence).

The V and J genes are TRBV5-1 and TRBJ2-3; a possible D gene is TRBD2 (5 bases). This CDR3 is built from 14 residues. Germline values: CDR1 SGHRS, CDR2 YFSETQ. V lost 0 bases and J 8 bases, leaving 13 bases between the germline ends. The CDR3 is CASSLGSGEGTQYF. Written as DNA, the CDR3 is TGCGCCAGCAGCTTGGGCTCAGGAGAGGGTACGCAGTATTTT. The full variable domain, with the rest looked up from reference TRBV5-1 and TRBJ2-3, is KAGVTQTPRYLIKTRGQQVTLSCSPISGHRSVSWYQQTPGQGLQFLFEYFSETQRNKGNFPGRFSGRQFSNSRSEMNVSTLELGDSALYLCASSLGSGEGTQYFGPGTRLTVL.

V usage is TRBV3-1 (or the pseudogene TRBV3-2) and J usage is TRBJ2-1; the match to TRBD2 covers 7 bases. The CDR3 extends over 15 amino acids. Losses at the gene ends were 4 bases for V and 8 bases for J; bases not matched to a gene: 11. Germline values: CDR1 LGHDT, CDR2 YNNKEL (reference sequence). The CDR3 DNA is TGTGCCAGCAGCCCGAGGTCCCTGGGGGGGGATGAGCAGTTCTTC. This gives the protein CASSPRSLGGDEQFF.

A few counts support this clone. This rearrangement joins TRBV2 to TRBJ1-5; 7 nucleotides line up with TRBD1. Germline trimming cut 4 bases from V and 3 bases from J; bases unmatched to any gene: 3. The CDR3 is 14 residues long. In germline, CDR1 is SNHLY, CDR2 FYNNEI. CDR3 sequence reads: CASSGGQFNQPQHF. The CDR3 DNA sequence: TGTGCCAGCAGTGGGGGACAGTTCAATCAGCCCCAGCATTTT.

This clone occurred once. The chain couples TRBV2 to TRBJ1-1; 7 bases are shared with TRBD1. The V gene's germline CDR1 is SNHLY and CDR2 FYNNEI. The CDR3 is 12 residues long. The V segment lost 6 bases and the J segment 5 bases; nucleotides outside the gene matches: 3. The CDR3 DNA reads as TGTGCCAGCAGCCCACAGGGGACTGAAGCTTTCTTT. Translated: CASSPQGTEAFF.

The gene calls are TRBV10-3 and TRBJ2-2, with 8 bases identical to TRBD2. Losses at the gene ends were 5 bases for V and 2 bases for J; bases not matched to a gene: 16. The CDR3 length is 19 residues. CDR1 and CDR2 from the germline V gene are ENHRY and SYGVKD. The CDR3 sequence: CAISMPLGLVGLNTGELFF. DNA for the CDR3: TGTGCCATCAGTATGCCCCTGGGACTAGTGGGTTTAAACACCGGGGAGCTGTTTTTT.

The chain joins TRBV19 to TRBJ1-5; 12 bases are shared with TRBD1. This CDR3 is built from 17 residues. After removal of 6 bases from V and 2 bases from J, the junction contained 8 bases not matched to a gene. The V gene's germline CDR1 is LNHDA and CDR2 SQIVND (reference sequence). The CDR3 bases are TGTGCCAGTAGAGGGACAGGGGGCATCTTGGGCAATCAGCCCCAGCATTTT. It encodes CASRGTGGILGNQPQHF. The full variable domain, rest sourced from reference TRBV19 and TRBJ1-5, is DGGITQSPKYLFRKEGQNVTLSCEQNLNHDAMYWYRQDPGQGLRLIYYSQIVNDFQKGDIAEGYSVSREKKESFPLTVTSAQKNPTAFYLCASRGTGGILGNQPQHFGDGTRLSIL.